This T cell receptor (beta chain) was found in a study of T cell responses to AZD1222 COVID-19 vaccine. Study results and caveats: Spike-specific TCR breadth and depth rose after two AZD1222 doses.

About this clone itself: The target antigen is unknown.

Sequencing used immunoSEQ multiplex PCR; TCRdb keeps in-frame clones, though not all of them. The table includes about 96,000 clones, roughly 88% detected once. Germline V gene sequence: CDR1 SGHTA, CDR2 FQGTGA. This CDR3 is 14 amino acids long. Trimming cost V 5 bases and J 9 bases, with 14 bases left between them. The TCR comes from an adult in good health. The V and J genes are TRBV7-3 and TRBJ2-6; D tentatively reads TRBD1 or TRBD2 (6 bases each). Specimen: peripheral blood, collected on day 0 of AZD1222 vaccination. The CDR3 sequence: CASSPGRGGNVLTF. The CDR3 DNA sequence: TGTGCCAGCAGCCCCGGCAGGGGAGGCAACGTCCTGACTTTC.